A single sample gave rise to the 21 T cell receptor beta chains below, sequenced in a study of cytomegalovirus exposure and HLA in healthy donors. Sequenced by immunoSEQ multiplex PCR; TCRdb stores in-frame clones only, minus some. The sample lists around 150,000 clones; 85% to 90% were seen once. The sequenced sample was PBMCs. These receptors originate from a woman aged 18-29 years in good health and CMV-seropositive.

This chain joins TRBV19 and TRBJ2-7; tentatively, D is TRBD1 (7 bases). CDR1 is LNHDA and CDR2 is SQIVND in the germline V gene (reference sequence). The germline V and J ends were trimmed by 5 bases and 3 bases, with 11 bases remaining between them. The CDR3 has 13 amino acids. The CDR3 sequence is CASSAGQYYEQYF. DNA of the CDR3: TGTGCCAGTAGTGCGGGACAGTACTACGAGCAGTACTTC.

The V call is TRBV9, the J call TRBJ1-2, with 8 bases aligning to TRBD1. V trimming: 4 bases; J trimming: 8 bases; junction bases outside the gene matches: 13. This CDR3 is built from 15 residues. Germline assignment: CDR1 SGDLS and CDR2 YYNGEE. CDR3 protein: CASSTRQGLDGGYTF. The CDR3 coding sequence is TGTGCCAGCAGCACAAGACAGGGGCTCGATGGAGGCTACACCTTC.

The CDR3 bases are TGTGCCAGCAGAGGACTAGCCTTAGGGGGAGATACGCAGTATTTT. Its translation: CASRGLALGGDTQYF. The rearrangement links TRBV27 to TRBJ2-3, with 8 bases matching TRBD2. Germline CDR1 reads MNHEY; CDR2 reads SMNVEV (reference sequence). The CDR3 runs to 15 residues. With V trimmed by 6 bases and J by 5 bases, 10 bases remained unmatched.

The rearrangement links TRBV5-1 to TRBJ1-2; D gene ambiguous. The V gene's germline CDR1 is SGHRS and CDR2 YFSETQ. There are 16 residues in the CDR3. Deletions cut 1 base from V and 4 bases from J, with 17 bases between. In DNA form, the CDR3 reads TGCGCCAGCAGCTTGTTGACACCAAGTCCTGCCTATGGCTACACCTTC. It is translated as CASSLLTPSPAYGYTF. Variable domain in full (rest from reference TRBV5-1 and TRBJ1-2): KAGVTQTPRYLIKTRGQQVTLSCSPISGHRSVSWYQQTPGQGLQFLFEYFSETQRNKGNFPGRFSGRQFSNSRSEMNVSTLELGDSALYLCASSLLTPSPAYGYTFGSGTRLTVV.

The V gene is TRBV19, the J gene TRBJ1-5; D is unresolved. Germline values: CDR1 LNHDA, CDR2 SQIVND (reference sequence). Trimming took 6 bases from V and 3 from J, leaving 15 bases between them. The CDR3 spans 15 residues. DNA of the CDR3: TGTGCCAGTAGCCCGCTGGGCAGGTTCAATCAGCCCCAGCATTTT. Translation gives CASSPLGRFNQPQHF. The entire variable domain, with the rest obtained from reference TRBV19 and TRBJ1-5, is as follows: DGGITQSPKYLFRKEGQNVTLSCEQNLNHDAMYWYRQDPGQGLRLIYYSQIVNDFQKGDIAEGYSVSREKKESFPLTVTSAQKNPTAFYLCASSPLGRFNQPQHFGDGTRLSIL.

The rearrangement uses TRBV19 and TRBJ2-3, with TRBD2 matching 14 bases. CDR3 length: 17 residues. CDR1 LNHDA and CDR2 SQIVND come from the germline V gene (reference sequence). V lost 4 bases, J lost 5 bases, and 8 bases stayed unmatched. The CDR3 region is CASSTQTSGRAKDTQYF. The CDR3, as DNA: TGTGCCAGTAGTACTCAGACTAGCGGGAGGGCCAAAGATACGCAGTATTTT.

This clone was recorded only once. The J gene is TRBJ2-7, the V gene TRBV6-1, with 11 bases aligning to TRBD2. From germline, CDR1 is MNHNS and CDR2 SASEGT. The CDR3 runs 14 residues. The V and J ends lost 6 bases and 7 bases, in that order; junction bases with no gene match: 8. In nucleotides, the CDR3 is TGTGCCAGCAGCGGACTAGCGGGCCTAGGGGAGCAGTACTTC. It codes for CASSGLAGLGEQYF.

The chain is built from TRBV6-5 and TRBJ2-1; 7 bases are shared with TRBD2. Germline V gene lookup returns CDR1 MNHEY and CDR2 SVGAGI. The CDR3 loop spans 14 amino acids. V shed 7 bases and J 6 bases; nucleotides not matched to a gene: 9. For the CDR3, the DNA is TGTGCCAGCATCGGGCGCGGGAGCAGCAATGAGCAGTTCTTC. This translates into CASIGRGSSNEQFF.

This rearrangement joins TRBV5-6 to TRBJ2-7; maybe TRBD2 (7 bases). V was trimmed by 2 bases and J by 0 bases, leaving 9 bases between them. This CDR3 spans 14 amino acids. Germline lookup yields CDR1 SGHDT and CDR2 YYEEEE. The CDR3 region is CASSLGGDSYEQYF. For the CDR3, the DNA is TGTGCCAGCAGCTTAGGGGGGGACTCCTACGAGCAGTACTTC.

The chain employs TRBV1 and TRBJ2-7; TRBD1 is the table's D call and was not checked against the DNA. TRBV1 is a recognized pseudogene. The CDR3 totals 22 residues. The chain's CDR3 is CTSSQATGQGRKLAIIAYEQYF. The CDR3 region has the DNA TGCACCAGCAGCCAAGCTACCGGACAGGGACGAAAATTAGCGATCATAGCCTACGAGCAGTACTTC.

The rearrangement links TRBV28 to TRBJ1-2, with TRBD1 matching 9 bases. Trimming removed 6 bases from V and 6 bases from J; junction bases left unmatched: 5. Germline CDR1 is MDHEN and CDR2 is SYDVKM. CDR3 length: 13 amino acids. In nucleotides, the CDR3 is TGTGCCAGCAGCTTAACAGGGGGCAATGGCTACACCTTC. Amino acids: CASSLTGGNGYTF.

This rearrangement joins TRBV6-1 to TRBJ2-1; D is perhaps TRBD1 (6 bases). CDR3 size: 13 residues. Germline values: CDR1 MNHNS, CDR2 SASEGT. V was trimmed by 3 bases and J by 10 bases, leaving 13 bases between them. The CDR3 spells CASSDRGGWEQFF. The CDR3 DNA is TGTGCCAGCAGTGATCGTGGGGGCTGGGAGCAGTTCTTC.

This chain's CDR3 is CASSAGTSGNEQFF. CDR3 in DNA: TGTGCCAGCAGCGCTGGGACTAGCGGAAATGAGCAGTTCTTC. The chain combines TRBV7-6 with TRBJ2-1; TRBD2 aligns across 11 bases. CDR1 is SGHVS, CDR2 FNYEAQ, per germline. With V trimmed by 5 bases and J by 7 bases, 4 bases remained unmatched. There are 14 residues in the CDR3.

The V call is TRBV4-1, the J call TRBJ2-1; 9 positions agree with TRBD2. After removal of 3 bases from V and 5 bases from J, the junction contained 11 bases not matched to a gene. The CDR3 sequence is 17 residues long. CDR1 and CDR2 from the germline V gene are MGHRA and YSYEKL. CDR3 coding DNA: TGCGCCAGCAGCCAGGGGGGGAGACTAGCGGTAGACAATGAGCAGTTCTTC. Encoded protein: CASSQGGRLAVDNEQFF.

The J gene is TRBJ2-5, the V gene TRBV27; possibly TRBD1 for D (6 bases). V was clipped by 4 bases and J by 0 bases, with 9 bases between them. The CDR3 runs 14 residues. Germline CDR1 and CDR2: MNHEY and SMNVEV (reference sequence). The CDR3, as DNA: TGTGCCAGCAGTTACCGGGACAACCAAGAGACCCAGTACTTC. Translating gives CASSYRDNQETQYF.

This clone was picked up a small number of times. V usage is TRBV2 and J usage is TRBJ1-2; 8 bases match TRBD1. V shed 4 bases and J 7 bases; nucleotides not matched to a gene: 8. The CDR3 spans 14 residues. Germline V gene lookup returns CDR1 SNHLY and CDR2 FYNNEI. The CDR3, as DNA: TGTGCCAGCAGTGGGACAGGGATAGTAGGTGGCTACACCTTC. Its protein is CASSGTGIVGGYTF.

This rearrangement joins TRBV5-8 to TRBJ2-7, with D tentatively TRBD1 (6 bases). Trimming removed 5 bases at V and 2 bases at J, with 14 bases between. Germline lookup yields CDR1 SGHTS and CDR2 YDEGEE. There are 14 residues in the CDR3. CDR3 DNA: TGTGCCAGCAGTAGATCCGGGACAACCTACGAGCAGTACTTC. It encodes CASSRSGTTYEQYF.

This clone was observed a single time. This chain uses TRBV5-1 with TRBJ2-1; 7 nucleotides align to TRBD2. J lost 0 bases, V lost 5 bases, and 5 bases had no gene match. Looked up from germline, CDR1 is SGHRS and CDR2 is YFSETQ. The CDR3 contains 15 residues. In DNA, the CDR3 is TGCGCCAGCAGGCCACTAGCGAGCTCCTACAATGAGCAGTTCTTC. Its translation is CASRPLASSYNEQFF.

V and J are TRBV11-3 and TRBJ2-5; D uncertain. The CDR3 is made up of 15 amino acids. Trimming removed 5 bases from V and 4 bases from J, with 17 bases in between. Germline V CDR1 and CDR2: SGHNT, YENEEA. DNA of the CDR3: TGTGCCAGCAGCAAACCAAAGGTGGAGTTAGAGACCCAGTACTTC. Amino acids: CASSKPKVELETQYF.

The V and J genes are TRBV5-1 and TRBJ1-2; weak D call: TRBD1 (5 bases). This CDR3 contains 15 residues. CDR1 and CDR2 from the germline V gene are SGHRS and YFSETQ. Trimming removed 0 bases from V and 4 bases from J, with 13 bases in between. CDR3: CASSLEAGPGYGYTF. DNA of the CDR3: TGCGCCAGCAGCTTGGAGGCAGGGCCCGGCTATGGCTACACCTTC.

The chain uses TRBV7-2 and TRBJ2-5, with a tentative D call TRBD2 (6 bases). With 3 bases removed from V and 5 bases from J, the gap between germline ends came to 16 bases. Germline values: CDR1 SGHTA, CDR2 FQGNSA. This CDR3 is built from 15 residues. CDR3 in amino acids: CASSFSPGVYETQYF. CDR3 in DNA: TGTGCCAGCAGCTTCTCCCCGGGGGTATACGAGACCCAGTACTTC.